These 22 T cell receptor beta chains came from one sample sequenced in a study of blood T cell repertoires in COVID-19. The method was immunoSEQ multiplex PCR; TCRdb's version includes in-frame clones alone and lacks a portion of them. The top ten hold about 6.2% of the sample, which has 250,000 to 300,000 clones, 80% to 90% seen once. The sample was PBMCs or T cells enriched from blood (not recorded which). All receptors derive from a woman aged 45 to 65 who had been exposed to COVID-19.

This clone was seen more than once but under ten times. The rearrangement joins TRBV4-3 to TRBJ1-4; 9 nucleotides align to TRBD1. The trim removed 4 bases at V and 8 bases at J, leaving 5 bases unmatched. This CDR3 is 14 amino acids long. Germline loops: CDR1 LGHNA, CDR2 YSLEER. The CDR3 protein is CASSLRQGDEKLFF. In nucleotides, the CDR3 is TGCGCCAGCAGCCTAAGACAGGGGGACGAAAAACTGTTTTTT.

Only a few counts were recorded for this clone. The chain joins TRBV10-3 to TRBJ2-7, with D tentatively TRBD2 (6 bases). Germline V gene sequence: CDR1 ENHRY, CDR2 SYGVKD. The V end was cut by 8 bases, the J end by 2 bases, with 10 bases between. This CDR3 region has 12 residues. For the CDR3, the DNA is TGTGCCATCGGGGGGTACCCCTACGAGCAGTACTTC. This sequence encodes CAIGGYPYEQYF.

This clone was seen a handful of times. The chain recombines TRBV5-5 with TRBJ2-1; D possibly corresponds to TRBD2 (5 bases). CDR1 is SGHKS, CDR2 YYEKEE, per germline (reference sequence). Trimming took off 0 bases at V and 3 bases at J, with 19 bases between the two ends. This CDR3 is 18 amino acids long. The CDR3 DNA follows: TGTGCCAGCAGCTTGGTGTCCGGGCGGGTATTGTACTACAATGAGCAGTTCTTC. Translating gives CASSLVSGRVLYYNEQFF. Variable domain in full (rest from reference TRBV5-5 and TRBJ2-1): DAGVTQSPTHLIKTRGQQVTLRCSPISGHKSVSWYQQVLGQGPQFIFQYYEKEERGRGNFPDRFSARQFPNYSSELNVNALLLGDSALYLCASSLVSGRVLYYNEQFFGPGTRLTVL.

In its sample, this clone was seen once. V gene TRBV15 combines with J gene TRBJ2-3; D gene uncertain. Germline assignment: CDR1 LNHNV and CDR2 YYDKDF (reference sequence). This CDR3 spans 13 amino acids. V was cut by 5 bases and J by 6 bases, with 12 bases left in between. Here the CDR3 DNA reads TGTGCCACCAGCCCCTTATCCAGGGATACGCAGTATTTT. Residues: CATSPLSRDTQYF.

This chain connects TRBV12-3 or TRBV12-4 to TRBJ1-3; D gene ambiguous. Trimming took off 1 base at V and 3 bases at J, with 4 bases between the two ends. This CDR3 spans 13 amino acids. CDR3 protein: CASSLGLGNTIYF. The CDR3 coding sequence is TGTGCCAGCAGTTTAGGTCTTGGAAACACCATATATTTT.

This clone appeared once. The chain recombines TRBV5-4 with TRBJ2-7; D might be TRBD1 (6 bases). The V and J ends lost 4 bases and 1 base respectively, with 12 bases between them. Germline CDR1 reads SGHNT; CDR2 reads YYREEE (reference sequence). This CDR3 has 14 amino acids. CDR3 nucleotide sequence: TGTGCCAGCAGCATGGCTGGACAGTCCTACGAGCAGTACTTC. The encoded protein is CASSMAGQSYEQYF. Drawing the rest from reference TRBV5-4 and TRBJ2-7, the complete variable domain is ETGVTQSPTHLIKTRGQQVTLRCSSQSGHNTVSWYQQALGQGPQFIFQYYREEENGRGNFPPRFSGLQFPNYSSELNVNALELDDSALYLCASSMAGQSYEQYFGPGTRLTVT.

This clone was detected only once. This chain connects TRBV5-8 to TRBJ2-7; 9 bases map to TRBD1. Unmatched junction bases numbered 14, after V lost 6 bases and J lost 1 base. The CDR3 sequence is 17 residues long. The germline gives CDR1 SGHTS, CDR2 YDEGEE. The DNA of the CDR3 is TGTGCCAGCACCGCCCCAGGAGGGACAGGGTTTTCCTACGAGCAGTACTTC. Encoded protein: CASTAPGGTGFSYEQYF.

V is TRBV6-1 and J is TRBJ1-1, with D tentatively TRBD1 (6 bases). CDR1 MNHNS and CDR2 SASEGT come from the germline V gene. V lost 3 bases and J lost 7, with 12 bases in between. CDR3 length equals 13 residues. CDR3 loop: CASSDPRGSEAFF. Here the CDR3 DNA reads TGTGCCAGCAGTGACCCCAGGGGAAGTGAAGCTTTCTTT.

The chain recombines TRBV29-1 with TRBJ1-2; no clear D gene. The CDR3 loop spans 13 amino acids. Germline CDR1 and CDR2: SQVTM and ANQGSEA. The ends were cut back, 2 bases at V and 5 bases at J, with 12 bases in the middle. The CDR3 coding sequence is TGCAGCGTTGAACCCAACAGCCTATATGGCTACACCTTC. Its translation: CSVEPNSLYGYTF.

V gene TRBV27 combines with J gene TRBJ1-1; a weak D match, TRBD1 (6 bases). CDR3 length: 13 residues. Germline lookup yields CDR1 MNHEY and CDR2 SMNVEV (reference sequence). Trimming removed 4 bases from V and 1 base from J, with 7 bases in between. In DNA form, the CDR3 reads TGTGCCAGCAGTTCACAGGGGAACACTGAAGCTTTCTTT. This codes for CASSSQGNTEAFF.

The V and J genes are TRBV27 and TRBJ2-7, with D perhaps matching TRBD1 (5 bases). In germline, CDR1 is MNHEY, CDR2 SMNVEV (reference sequence). The CDR3 runs 15 residues. V lost 1 base and J lost 1, with 11 bases in between. This CDR3 reads CASSLWAGSSYEQYF. In DNA form, the CDR3 reads TGTGCCAGCAGTTTATGGGCAGGGTCGTCCTACGAGCAGTACTTC.

This sequence joins TRBV11-2 and TRBJ1-6, with D tentatively TRBD1 (6 bases). V was trimmed by 6 bases and J by 1 base, leaving 10 bases between them. This CDR3 region has 15 residues. The germline gives CDR1 SGHAT, CDR2 FQNNGV. CDR3 nucleotide sequence: TGTGCCAGCAGAACACAGGGATCCTATAATTCACCCCTCCACTTT. Protein sequence: CASRTQGSYNSPLHF.

This chain joins TRBV10-3 and TRBJ1-4; D call uncertain. Germline CDR1 and CDR2: ENHRY and SYGVKD. V was pared by 4 bases and J by 7 bases, with 16 bases between. The CDR3 is 15 amino acids. The CDR3 sequence: CAISATGPGGEKLFF. The CDR3 coding sequence is TGTGCCATCAGTGCAACCGGGCCCGGAGGTGAAAAACTGTTTTTT.

This sequence joins TRBV24-1 and TRBJ2-1; TRBD2 is a possible D gene (6 bases). Germline CDR1 KGHDR, CDR2 SFDVKD. V dropped 3 bases and J dropped 2 bases, with 13 bases sitting between them. CDR3 size: 16 residues. CDR3 in DNA: TGTGCCACCAGTGATGGAGGGGCAGGGACCTACAATGAGCAGTTCTTC. Its protein is CATSDGGAGTYNEQFF.

The chain combines TRBV6-5 with TRBJ1-4; D not certain. Trimming pared 2 bases from V and 8 bases from J, leaving 9 bases between. The CDR3 totals 13 residues. Germline V gives CDR1 MNHEY, CDR2 SVGAGI. CDR3 sequence: CASSYPGAEKLFF. DNA of the CDR3: TGTGCCAGCAGTTACCCGGGAGCAGAAAAACTGTTTTTT.

The genes are TRBV28 and TRBJ1-6; D gene uncertain. V lost 2 bases and J lost 6, with 11 bases in between. Germline CDR1 is MDHEN and CDR2 is SYDVKM. CDR3 length: 15 residues. Here the CDR3 DNA reads TGTGCCAGCAGTTTAAACAGTTATATTAATTCACCCCTCCACTTT. Translation gives CASSLNSYINSPLHF.

Details on this clone: Other DNA sequences in this specimen translate into the identical CDR3. V gene TRBV12-3 or TRBV12-4 combines with J gene TRBJ1-2, with 8 positions matching TRBD1. The CDR3 spans 13 residues. The V segment lost 5 bases and the J segment 5 bases; nucleotides outside the gene matches: 4. CDR3 sequence: CASSAQGVYGYTF. CDR3 DNA sequence: TGTGCCAGCAGTGCACAGGGGGTTTATGGCTACACCTTC.

The chain has TRBV2 and TRBJ2-7; perhaps TRBD1 as D (5 bases). CDR1 SNHLY and CDR2 FYNNEI come from the germline V gene. The CDR3 consists of 12 residues. The V end was cut by 3 bases, the J end by 4 bases, with 7 bases between. CDR3 sequence reads: CASSDREYEQYF. In nucleotides, the CDR3 is TGTGCCAGCAGTGACAGGGAATACGAGCAGTACTTC.

This clone occurred a few times. The chain combines TRBV2 with TRBJ2-7; TRBD1 matches at 8 bases. Trimming cost V 6 bases and J 2 bases; bases outside gene matches: 9. This CDR3 contains 15 residues. The germline CDR1 and CDR2 sequences are SNHLY and FYNNEI. DNA for the CDR3: TGTGCCAGCAGAATCGACAGGGGCCAGACCTACGAGCAGTACTTC. Encoded protein: CASRIDRGQTYEQYF.

This clone was seen a single time. The V gene is TRBV5-5, the J gene TRBJ1-1; tentative D call: TRBD1 (6 bases). Germline V gene sequence: CDR1 SGHKS, CDR2 YYEKEE (reference sequence). This CDR3 has 15 amino acids. Trimming stripped 4 bases from V and 1 base from J, with 14 bases between. CDR3: CASSTGPQGNTEAFF. The CDR3 DNA reads TGTGCCAGCAGCACCGGCCCACAGGGGAACACTGAAGCTTTCTTT.

The chain recombines TRBV3-1 (or the pseudogene TRBV3-2) with TRBJ1-1; D is unresolved. V gave up 5 bases and J gave up 6 bases, with 10 bases separating them. The CDR3 has 12 residues. Germline V gene sequence: CDR1 LGHDT, CDR2 YNNKEL (reference sequence). CDR3 region: CASSSHSPEAFF. The DNA of the CDR3 is TGTGCCAGCAGCTCTCACTCTCCTGAAGCTTTCTTT.

The J gene is TRBJ1-4, the V gene TRBV5-4; no reliable D call. Germline CDR1 and CDR2: SGHNT and YYREEE (reference sequence). CDR3 length: 13 amino acids. V lost 2 bases to trimming and J lost 6 bases, with 8 bases between them. The CDR3 spells CASSFPPYEKLFF. The CDR3 DNA is TGTGCCAGCAGCTTTCCCCCTTATGAAAAACTGTTTTTT.